These 14 T cell receptor beta chains originate from one sample sequenced in a study of T cells in Graves' hyperthyroidism and ophthalmopathy (dated by TCRdb to the late 2010s). Libraries were built with multiplex PCR. TCRdb names Illumina HiSeq 2000 as the instrument used. Amplification of TCR beta CDR3 regions was carried out from RNA transcripts. A first-round RT-PCR of the TCR CDR3 used the HTBI primer set with the Qiagen OneStep RT-PCR kit. TCRdb redid the processing of the public reads, applying fastp at Q25 and MiXCR, and retained in-frame beta chains. One record per CDR3 amino acid sequence lists the most common genes and DNA. The table for this sample lists over 500,000 distinct CDR3 sequences; 17% of them were counted only once. The top ten constitute 15% to 20% of the sample. The sequenced sample was blood. All receptors come from a woman aged 18-29 years with Graves' ophthalmopathy.

This clonotype was seen at least ten times. This CDR3 is CASSLLGGGGDEQYF. The CDR3 DNA is TGTGCCAGCAGCTTATTGGGGGGGGGCGGCGACGAGCAGTACTTC. The chain couples TRBV7-9 to TRBJ2-7, with TRBD2 as a possible D gene (7 bases). The ends were cut back, 2 bases at V and 5 bases at J, with 16 bases in the middle. This CDR3 spans 15 amino acids. Looked up from germline, CDR1 is SEHNR and CDR2 is FQNEAQ (reference sequence).

This clonotype appeared many times. The genes are TRBV9 and TRBJ1-2; the match to TRBD1 covers 10 bases. The CDR3 is 18 amino acids. The V gene end was trimmed by 3 bases and the J gene end by 3 bases; junction bases not matched to a gene: 14. CDR1 is SGDLS, CDR2 YYNGEE, per germline. The CDR3 loop reads CASSALDRGPHRDYGYTF. The CDR3 region has the DNA TGTGCCAGCAGCGCGCTAGACAGGGGGCCCCATCGAGACTATGGCTACACCTTC.

This clonotype was observed many times. The chain has TRBV12-3 or TRBV12-4 and TRBJ1-5; D is perhaps TRBD1 (5 bases). The CDR3 runs to 15 residues. V dropped 1 base and J dropped 4 bases, with 11 bases sitting between them. Here the CDR3 reads CASSLEQGLNQPQHF. Written as DNA, the CDR3 is TGTGCCAGCAGTTTAGAGCAGGGTCTGAATCAGCCCCAGCATTTT.

This clonotype was observed at least ten times. The rearrangement joins TRBV7-2 to TRBJ2-7; D ambiguous. Trimming shortened V by 1 base and J by 6 bases, and 7 bases separated the two germline ends. CDR3 length: 12 residues. Germline V gives CDR1 SGHTA, CDR2 FQGNSA. The CDR3 nucleotides are TGTGCCAGCAGCTTAGGGGTTGGCGAGCAGTACTTC. Translation: CASSLGVGEQYF.

This clonotype showed up many times. The chain employs TRBV20-1 and TRBJ1-2; no clear D gene. This CDR3 region has 10 residues. Trimming shortened V by 5 bases and J by 3 bases, and 4 bases separated the two germline ends. Germline V gene sequence: CDR1 DFQATT, CDR2 SNEGSKA (reference sequence). The CDR3 sequence is CSAGDYGYTF. Here the CDR3 DNA reads TGCAGTGCTGGGGACTATGGCTACACCTTC.

The sample holds many counts of this clonotype. The CDR3 DNA follows: TGTGCCAGCAGTTCTCCACAGGGATTCACTGAAGCTTTCTTT. Translated, it gives CASSSPQGFTEAFF. V is TRBV28 and J is TRBJ1-1, with TRBD1 as a possible D gene (6 bases). Germline CDR1 reads MDHEN; CDR2 reads SYDVKM. Trimming cost V 4 bases and J 4 bases, with 13 bases left between them. This CDR3 is built from 14 residues.

This clonotype was detected a few times. V usage is TRBV4-2 and J usage is TRBJ2-1; 11 bases are shared with TRBD2. CDR1 is LGHNA, CDR2 YNFKEQ, per germline. V shed 3 bases, J shed 9 bases, and the junction held 10 bases outside the gene matches. The CDR3 spans 16 residues. The CDR3 DNA reads TGTGCCAGCAGCCAGATCGGTTTAGCGGGAGGGGGTGAGCAGTTCTTC. As protein: CASSQIGLAGGGEQFF.

This clonotype was counted a few times. The chain is built from TRBV30 and TRBJ1-2, with 7 bases lining up with TRBD1. There are 14 residues in the CDR3. Germline values: CDR1 GTSNPN, CDR2 SVGIG (reference sequence). V lost 0 bases and J lost 4; bases outside the gene matches: 5. The CDR3 reads CAWSVTGTGYGYTF. The CDR3 bases are TGTGCCTGGAGTGTGACAGGGACTGGCTATGGCTACACCTTC.

This clonotype has only a few counts. The chain uses TRBV28 and TRBJ1-5; D might be TRBD1 (5 bases). Per the germline V gene, CDR1 is MDHEN and CDR2 is SYDVKM. Trimming left V 6 bases short and J 0 bases short, with 9 bases between. CDR3 length equals 14 residues. The CDR3, as DNA: TGTGCCAGCAGCGGGGCCGGTAGCAATCAGCCCCAGCATTTT. The encoded protein is CASSGAGSNQPQHF.

This clonotype was found many times. This chain joins TRBV2 and TRBJ1-6; no firm D call. Germline V gives CDR1 SNHLY, CDR2 FYNNEI. V was cut by 6 bases and J by 3 bases, with 9 bases left in between. The length of the CDR3 is 14 residues. CDR3: CASRGTFYNSPLHF. DNA for the CDR3: TGTGCCAGCAGGGGCACCTTCTATAATTCACCCCTCCACTTT.

The chain links TRBV19 to TRBJ2-6; D is unclear. CDR1 is LNHDA and CDR2 is SQIVND in the germline V gene (reference sequence). CDR3 length equals 14 residues. The V gene lost 10 bases and the J gene lost 0 bases, with 10 bases spanning the gap. CDR3 sequence (DNA): TGTGCCACCTCGGGCAGCTCTGGGGCCAACGTCCTGACTTTC. Protein sequence: CATSGSSGANVLTF.

This clonotype was seen many times. The chain combines TRBV18 with TRBJ1-1; 8 bases fit TRBD1. The CDR3 sequence is 15 residues long. The junction had 5 bases not matched to a gene; V was cut back by 4 bases and J by 1 base. The germline gives CDR1 KGHSH, CDR2 LQKENI. The CDR3 is CASSQKTGANTEAFF. CDR3 in DNA: TGTGCCAGCTCACAAAAGACAGGGGCGAACACTGAAGCTTTCTTT.

This clonotype turned up a few times. The rearrangement joins TRBV4-3 to TRBJ2-1; tentative D call: TRBD2 (6 bases). Germline V gene lookup returns CDR1 LGHNA and CDR2 YSLEER. Trimming pared 4 bases from V and 12 bases from J, leaving 13 bases between. This CDR3 spans 12 amino acids. The CDR3 region has the DNA TGCGCCAGCAGCCGGGGCGGGACGGGGCAGTTCTTC. Translation: CASSRGGTGQFF.

This clonotype has ten or more counts. V usage is TRBV20-1 and J usage is TRBJ2-5; D perhaps matches TRBD1 (5 bases). This CDR3 contains 15 residues. V was pared by 1 base and J by 2 bases, with 14 bases between. Per the germline V gene, CDR1 is DFQATT and CDR2 is SNEGSKA (reference sequence). As DNA, the CDR3 is TGCAGTGCTAGAGTCCACAACAGGAGACAAGAGACCCAGTACTTC. This encodes CSARVHNRRQETQYF.